This record covers a single T cell receptor (beta chain). Its antigen is as yet unknown. The data are from a study of neurological immune-mediated disorders. It was by 5'RACE with 10-nucleotide random UMIs that the cDNA was made. TCRdb redid the calling of the 5' RACE reads with MiXCR, one entry per CDR3 protein. In the table there are about 40,000 distinct CDR3 sequences, 14% of which are singletons. Whole-study findings and limits: No CDR3 amino acid sequences recurred among expanded clones across subjects, suggesting private repertoires in all groups. The level of TCR clonal expansion was highest in patients with HTLV-1-associated myelopathy and lowest in multiple sclerosis, where it fell below the level seen in healthy controls.

Sorted libraries were made with approximately 920,000 CD4+ or CD8+ T cells. The specimen sequenced was CD4+ T cells from blood. This TCR was recovered from a woman aged 55-70 years with HTLV-1-associated myelopathy (HAM/TSP).

CDR3 sequence: CSANGHTYNEQFF. Here the CDR3 DNA reads TGCAGTGCCAACGGACATACCTACAATGAGCAGTTCTTC. V gene TRBV20-1 combines with J gene TRBJ2-1; D might be TRBD1 (5 bases). Germline CDR1 DFQATT, CDR2 SNEGSKA (reference sequence). This CDR3 has 13 residues. V lost 6 bases and J 2 bases, leaving 11 bases between the germline ends.